The 29 T cell receptor beta chains below were found in one sample sequenced in a study of T-cell memory formation after mild COVID-19. TCRdb re-derived calls from the 5' RACE reads in MiXCR, one entry per CDR3 protein. The table shows about 180,000 distinct CDR3 sequences, with 15% to 20% occurring only once. The material sequenced was PBMCs or a T cell subset sorted from them (not recorded which). Receptors originate from a man between 18 and 35 years old who had mild COVID-19 (a few samples of this study predate the infection). Cell type and time point are not known.

The chain joins TRBV5-6 to TRBJ2-4; D might be TRBD1 (6 bases). Germline V CDR1 and CDR2: SGHDT, YYEEEE. This CDR3 is 14 amino acids long. With 0 bases removed from V and 9 bases from J, the gap between germline ends came to 13 bases. Here the CDR3 DNA reads TGTGCCAGCAGCTTGGACAGGGTCTTTGGCATTCAGTACTTC. Translation gives CASSLDRVFGIQYF.

The chain has TRBV5-1 and TRBJ1-1; tentative D call: TRBD1 (5 bases). V shed 7 bases and J shed 11 bases, with 21 bases lying between them. This CDR3 has 13 amino acids. CDR1 and CDR2 from the germline V gene are SGHRS and YFSETQ. The CDR3 is CASSQGVPEVAFF. The CDR3 DNA reads TGCGCCAGCTCCCAAGGGGTGCCGGAGGTGGCTTTCTTT.

The rearrangement uses TRBV19 and TRBJ1-5; the D is unclear. The CDR3 spans 15 residues. V dropped 3 bases and J dropped 1 base, with 10 bases sitting between them. Germline-derived CDR1 and CDR2 are LNHDA and SQIVND (reference sequence). In DNA, the CDR3 is TGTGCCAGTAGTATCTGGGGTATAAGCAATCAGCCCCAGCATTTT. Translating gives CASSIWGISNQPQHF.

The sample holds a few counts of this clonotype. The V and J genes are TRBV4-3 and TRBJ1-5; 7 bases align to TRBD1. The length of the CDR3 is 15 residues. Looked up from germline, CDR1 is LGHNA and CDR2 is YSLEER. V lost 1 base to trimming and J lost 3 bases; unmatched junction nucleotides: 3. DNA for the CDR3: TGCGCCAGCAGCCAAGGAGGGGGCTCCAATCAGCCCCAGCATTTT. It is translated as CASSQGGGSNQPQHF.

The CDR3 spells CASSQDHWAGGIYGYTF. As DNA, the CDR3 is TGCGCCAGCAGCCAAGATCACTGGGCCGGCGGGATCTATGGCTACACCTTC. This chain connects TRBV4-3 to TRBJ1-2; D is undetermined. The CDR3 runs to 17 residues. V shed 0 bases and J shed 4 bases, with 18 bases lying between them. Germline values: CDR1 LGHNA, CDR2 YSLEER.

In DNA form, the CDR3 reads TGCGCCAGCAGCTTGGCCGTAACCCGGGACCCCATCGATACGCAGTATTTT. This gives the protein CASSLAVTRDPIDTQYF. This chain connects TRBV5-1 to TRBJ2-3, with D perhaps assigned TRBD1 or TRBD2 (5 bases each). The CDR3 contains 17 residues. CDR1 SGHRS and CDR2 YFSETQ come from the germline V gene. The V gene lost 0 bases and the J gene lost 6 bases, with 20 bases spanning the gap. Full variable domain (remainder filled in from reference TRBV5-1 and TRBJ2-3): KAGVTQTPRYLIKTRGQQVTLSCSPISGHRSVSWYQQTPGQGLQFLFEYFSETQRNKGNFPGRFSGRQFSNSRSEMNVSTLELGDSALYLCASSLAVTRDPIDTQYFGPGTRLTVL.

The rearrangement joins TRBV4-3 to TRBJ2-7, with 7 bases aligning to TRBD2. The V and J ends lost 2 bases and 3 bases, in that order; junction bases with no gene match: 7. The CDR3 consists of 15 residues. Germline CDR1 and CDR2: LGHNA and YSLEER. The CDR3 DNA sequence: TGCGCCAGCAGCCAACTACCATTAGCGGGCTACGAGCAGTACTTC. It translates to CASSQLPLAGYEQYF.

The genes are TRBV30 and TRBJ1-2, with D tentatively TRBD1 (6 bases). Germline V gene data show CDR1 as GTSNPN and CDR2 as SVGIG (reference sequence). This CDR3 comprises 13 residues. The V end was cut by 0 bases, the J end by 7 bases, with 12 bases between. Here the CDR3 reads CAWSVAGGAGYTF. CDR3 coding DNA: TGTGCCTGGAGTGTAGCGGGGGGCGCTGGCTACACCTTC.

V usage is TRBV11-2 and J usage is TRBJ2-5; TRBD2 matches 8 bases. CDR1 is SGHAT and CDR2 is FQNNGV in the germline V gene. Unmatched junction bases numbered 11, after V lost 3 bases and J lost 5 bases. This CDR3 contains 16 residues. The CDR3 DNA is TGTGCCAGCAGCTTGACCGGGACTAGGGGAAGGGAGACCCAGTACTTC. Translating it yields CASSLTGTRGRETQYF.

J is TRBJ1-1 and V is TRBV5-1; D gene uncertain. This CDR3 comprises 12 residues. The ends were cut back, 4 bases at V and 6 bases at J, with 10 bases in the middle. CDR1 is SGHRS, CDR2 YFSETQ, per germline. CDR3 sequence: CASSMEGSEAFF. CDR3 sequence (DNA): TGCGCCAGCAGCATGGAAGGGTCTGAAGCTTTCTTT. The full variable domain, its missing parts supplied by reference TRBV5-1 and TRBJ1-1, is KAGVTQTPRYLIKTRGQQVTLSCSPISGHRSVSWYQQTPGQGLQFLFEYFSETQRNKGNFPGRFSGRQFSNSRSEMNVSTLELGDSALYLCASSMEGSEAFFGQGTRLTVV.

The J gene is TRBJ2-3, the V gene TRBV5-1, with a possible D match to TRBD2 (5 bases). Germline V gene data show CDR1 as SGHRS and CDR2 as YFSETQ. CDR3 length: 16 residues. Trimming took 4 bases from V and 0 from J, leaving 15 bases between them. The CDR3 coding sequence is TGCGCCAGCAGCGGAACGGGAATTCTTAGCACAGATACGCAGTATTTT. Protein: CASSGTGILSTDTQYF.

This clonotype was seen repeatedly, ten times or more. The rearrangement links TRBV6-1 to TRBJ1-2; a possible D gene is TRBD1 (5 bases). V was cut by 6 bases and J by 2 bases, with 10 bases left in between. Germline V lookup: CDR1 MNHNS, CDR2 SASEGT. CDR3 length equals 13 residues. CDR3 protein: CASRDILNYGYTF. CDR3 DNA: TGTGCCAGCAGGGACATCTTAAACTATGGCTACACCTTC.

The rearrangement joins TRBV28 to TRBJ1-1; 8 bases align to TRBD1. There are 13 residues in the CDR3. From germline, CDR1 is MDHEN and CDR2 SYDVKM. The V segment lost 5 bases and the J segment 11 bases; nucleotides outside the gene matches: 10. In nucleotides, the CDR3 is TGTGCCAGCAGTCCCTCGGACAGGGTCGGTGCTTTCTTT. Protein: CASSPSDRVGAFF.

This clonotype was seen only a few times. The chain couples TRBV12-3 or TRBV12-4 to TRBJ2-1; possible D gene TRBD2, 5 bases. V shed 6 bases and J shed 1 base, with 13 bases lying between them. CDR3 length: 15 amino acids. The CDR3 DNA reads as TGTGCCAGCAGAGTGGACTCGGGGTCCTACAATGAGCAGTTCTTC. Translation gives CASRVDSGSYNEQFF.

This chain uses TRBV6-6 with TRBJ1-4; 7 bases match TRBD1. V gave up 3 bases and J gave up 2 bases; unmatched junction bases: 9. Germline V lookup: CDR1 MNHNY, CDR2 SVGAGI (reference sequence). This CDR3 comprises 17 residues. The CDR3 coding sequence is TGTGCCAGCAGTTATTCCACAGGGGTAGCGACTAATGAAAAACTGTTTTTT. It codes for CASSYSTGVATNEKLFF.

This clonotype showed up just a few times. In DNA form, the CDR3 reads TGTGCCACCCGGGACAAGCGGCTGGAGACCCAGTACTTC. Translated, it gives CATRDKRLETQYF. This chain connects TRBV7-2 to TRBJ2-5; possibly TRBD1 for D (6 bases). This CDR3 has 13 amino acids. Per the germline V gene, CDR1 is SGHTA and CDR2 is FQGNSA. Trimming pared 10 bases from V and 5 bases from J, leaving 17 bases between.

This clonotype was seen only a few times. The chain combines TRBV7-9 with TRBJ2-3; D is undetermined. CDR1 and CDR2 (germline): SEHNR, FQNEAQ (reference sequence). The CDR3 is made up of 12 amino acids. The V end lost 3 bases, the J end lost 5 bases, and 6 bases lay between the germline ends. CDR3 DNA sequence: TGTGCCAGCAGCTTCGTGCAAGATACGCAGTATTTT. The encoded protein is CASSFVQDTQYF.

This chain joins TRBV21-1 and TRBJ2-7; the table assigns TRBD1, which was not confirmed against the DNA. TRBV21-1 is a pseudogene. This CDR3 comprises 14 residues. The CDR3 region is CATPRGGGAYEQYF. The CDR3 nucleotides are TGTGCCACACCACGGGGGGGCGGAGCCTACGAGCAGTACTTC.

This clonotype came up a few times. The chain combines TRBV24-1 with TRBJ2-1; 7 positions match TRBD1. The V and J ends lost 2 bases and 10 bases, in that order; junction bases with no gene match: 4. The germline CDR1 and CDR2 sequences are KGHDR and SFDVKD. This CDR3 has 13 residues. CDR3 region: CATSDSDRWEQFF. DNA of the CDR3: TGTGCCACCAGTGATTCGGACAGGTGGGAGCAGTTCTTC.

V usage is TRBV7-9 and J usage is TRBJ1-5; D may be TRBD1 (6 bases). Germline V lookup: CDR1 SEHNR, CDR2 FQNEAQ (reference sequence). The ends were cut back, 4 bases at V and 0 bases at J, with 13 bases in the middle. This CDR3 is built from 16 residues. The CDR3 DNA reads as TGTGCCAGCAGCTCCCACAGGGTGAATAGCAATCAGCCCCAGCATTTT. Translated, it gives CASSSHRVNSNQPQHF.

The chain has TRBV9 and TRBJ1-4, with 7 positions matching TRBD1. After removal of 3 bases from V and 7 bases from J, the junction contained 6 bases not matched to a gene. The CDR3 loop spans 14 amino acids. CDR1 is SGDLS and CDR2 is YYNGEE in the germline V gene. The CDR3 DNA sequence: TGTGCCAGCAGCGCATACAGGGGAGGTGAAAAACTGTTTTTT. Translating gives CASSAYRGGEKLFF.

The chain couples TRBV6-1 to TRBJ2-5; D unresolved. The V end was cut by 3 bases, the J end by 3 bases, with 11 bases between. Looked up from germline, CDR1 is MNHNS and CDR2 is SASEGT. CDR3 length equals 14 residues. The CDR3 DNA reads as TGTGCCAGCAGTGATGGCAGATTAAAAGAGACCCAGTACTTC. Its protein product is CASSDGRLKETQYF.

V and J are TRBV6-5 and TRBJ1-2; no definite D call. Per the germline V gene, CDR1 is MNHEY and CDR2 is SVGAGI. The V end was cut by 0 bases, the J end by 2 bases, with 13 bases between. CDR3 length: 16 residues. The DNA of the CDR3 is TGTGCCAGCAGTTACTCTGGGTTAACTAGCAACTATGGCTACACCTTC. Protein: CASSYSGLTSNYGYTF.

This clonotype has a handful of counts. This chain uses TRBV5-1 with TRBJ2-1, with no clear D. The ends were cut back, 4 bases at V and 6 bases at J, with 8 bases in the middle. CDR1 SGHRS and CDR2 YFSETQ come from the germline V gene. The CDR3 is made up of 12 amino acids. The CDR3 loop reads CASSLMSNEQFF. The CDR3 bases are TGCGCCAGCAGCCTAATGAGCAATGAGCAGTTCTTC.

The V call is TRBV5-5, the J call TRBJ2-7, with D perhaps TRBD1 (7 bases). V was cut by 5 bases and J by 2 bases, with 14 bases left in between. The CDR3 totals 14 residues. The germline V gene has CDR1 SGHKS and CDR2 YYEKEE (reference sequence). In DNA, the CDR3 is TGTGCCAGCAGGCGACCAGGGGGGCCCTACGAGCAGTACTTC. Protein: CASRRPGGPYEQYF.

This rearrangement joins TRBV7-9 to TRBJ2-3; D is possibly TRBD2 (6 bases). The CDR3 consists of 15 residues. V shed 5 bases and J shed 0 bases, with 12 bases lying between them. The germline gives CDR1 SEHNR, CDR2 FQNEAQ (reference sequence). This CDR3 reads CASSPGAGSTDTQYF. In DNA form, the CDR3 reads TGTGCCAGCAGCCCAGGAGCGGGTAGCACAGATACGCAGTATTTT.

This clonotype came up a few times. The gene calls are TRBV6-2 or TRBV6-3 and TRBJ1-5; D possibly corresponds to TRBD1 (5 bases). The ends were cut back, 2 bases at V and 4 bases at J, with 12 bases in the middle. Germline values: CDR1 MNHEY, CDR2 SVGEGT. The CDR3 spans 15 residues. CDR3 region: CASSYGGSRNQPQHF. The CDR3 nucleotides are TGTGCCAGCAGTTACGGGGGGAGCCGGAATCAGCCCCAGCATTTT.

This chain connects TRBV29-1 to TRBJ1-1; D gene ambiguous. CDR1 is SQVTM, CDR2 ANQGSEA, per germline. The CDR3 covers 13 residues. Between the trimmed V and J ends, which lost 7 bases and 5 bases, there was a span of 17 bases. The CDR3 region is CSAGGFDRTEAFF. CDR3 nucleotide sequence: TGCAGCGCCGGTGGATTCGATAGGACTGAAGCTTTCTTT.

The chain couples TRBV7-9 to TRBJ2-3, with 7 nucleotides matching TRBD2. Per germline, CDR1 SEHNR and CDR2 FQNEAQ (reference sequence). There are 15 residues in the CDR3. After removal of 5 bases from V and 0 bases from J, the junction contained 5 bases not matched to a gene. The CDR3 nucleotides are TGTGCCAGCAGCCCGGGACTACCTAGCACAGATACGCAGTATTTT. Translated, it gives CASSPGLPSTDTQYF.